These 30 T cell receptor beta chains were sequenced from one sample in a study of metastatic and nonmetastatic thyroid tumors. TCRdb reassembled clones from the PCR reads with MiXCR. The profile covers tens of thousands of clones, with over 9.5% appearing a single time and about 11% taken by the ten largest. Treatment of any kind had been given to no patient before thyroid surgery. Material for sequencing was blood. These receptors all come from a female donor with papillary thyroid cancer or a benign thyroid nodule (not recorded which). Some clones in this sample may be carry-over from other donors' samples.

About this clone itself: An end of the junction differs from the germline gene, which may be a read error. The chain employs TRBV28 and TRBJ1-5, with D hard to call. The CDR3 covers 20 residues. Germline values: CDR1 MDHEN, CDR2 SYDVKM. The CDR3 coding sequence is TGTGCCAGCAGTTTATACCCCGGGCGGGGTCCAGGAAAAGGCAATCATCCCCAGCATTTT. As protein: CASSLYPGRGPGKGNHPQHF.

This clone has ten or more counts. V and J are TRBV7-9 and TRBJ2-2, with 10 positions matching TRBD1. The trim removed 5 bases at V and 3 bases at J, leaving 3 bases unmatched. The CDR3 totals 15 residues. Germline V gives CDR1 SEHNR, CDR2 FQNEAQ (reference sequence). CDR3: CASSPGTGDTGELFF. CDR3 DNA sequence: TGTGCCAGCAGCCCCGGGACAGGGGACACCGGGGAGCTGTTTTTT.

The CDR3 coding sequence is TGTGCCAGCAGTGAATGGGCAGGGGCAGACAGGGGGCGGGAGACCCAGTACTTC. It is translated as CASSEWAGADRGRETQYF. The J gene is TRBJ2-5, the V gene TRBV6-1; 10 nucleotides match TRBD1. J gave up 5 bases and V 2 bases, and 14 bases lay outside the gene matches. The CDR3 totals 18 residues. The germline V gene has CDR1 MNHNS and CDR2 SASEGT.

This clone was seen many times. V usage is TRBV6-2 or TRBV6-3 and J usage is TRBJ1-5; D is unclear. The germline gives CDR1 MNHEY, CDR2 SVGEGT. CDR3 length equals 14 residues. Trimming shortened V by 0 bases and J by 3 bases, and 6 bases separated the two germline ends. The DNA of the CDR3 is TGTGCCAGCAGTTACTCCCCCTACAATCAGCCCCAGCATTTT. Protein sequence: CASSYSPYNQPQHF.

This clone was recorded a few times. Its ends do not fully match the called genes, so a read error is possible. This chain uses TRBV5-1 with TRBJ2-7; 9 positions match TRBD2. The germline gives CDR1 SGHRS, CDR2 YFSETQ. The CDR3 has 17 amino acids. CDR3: CSSSLIQTSGKTYEQYF. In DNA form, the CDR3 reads TGTTCCAGCAGCCTGATACAGACTAGCGGAAAAACCTACGAGCAGTACTTC.

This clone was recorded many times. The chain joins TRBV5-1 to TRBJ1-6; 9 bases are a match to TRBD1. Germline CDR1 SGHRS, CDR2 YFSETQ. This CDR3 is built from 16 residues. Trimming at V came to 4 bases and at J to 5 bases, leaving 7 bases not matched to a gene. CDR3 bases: TGCGCCAGCAGCCGCGGGGACAGGGCCCATAATTCACCCCTCCACTTT. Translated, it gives CASSRGDRAHNSPLHF.

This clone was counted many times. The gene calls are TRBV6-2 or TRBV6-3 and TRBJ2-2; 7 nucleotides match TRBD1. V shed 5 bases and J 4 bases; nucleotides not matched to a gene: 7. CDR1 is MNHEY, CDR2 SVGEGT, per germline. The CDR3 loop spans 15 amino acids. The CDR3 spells CASSNRDSFTGELFF. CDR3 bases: TGTGCCAGCAGTAACCGGGACAGCTTCACCGGGGAGCTGTTTTTT.

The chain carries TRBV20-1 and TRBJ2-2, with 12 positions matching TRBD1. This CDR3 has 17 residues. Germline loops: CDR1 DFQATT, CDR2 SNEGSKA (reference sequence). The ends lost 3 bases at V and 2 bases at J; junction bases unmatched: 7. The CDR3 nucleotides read TGCAGTGCTAGTGGGCAGGGACAGGGGGCTAACACCGGGGAGCTGTTTTTT. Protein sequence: CSASGQGQGANTGELFF.

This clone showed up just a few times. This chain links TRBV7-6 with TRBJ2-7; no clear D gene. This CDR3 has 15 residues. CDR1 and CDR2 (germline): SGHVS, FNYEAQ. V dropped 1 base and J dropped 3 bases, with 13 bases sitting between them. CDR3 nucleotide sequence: TGTGCCAGCAGCTTAGTTTCGGGTCAGGACTACGAGCAGTACTTC. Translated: CASSLVSGQDYEQYF.

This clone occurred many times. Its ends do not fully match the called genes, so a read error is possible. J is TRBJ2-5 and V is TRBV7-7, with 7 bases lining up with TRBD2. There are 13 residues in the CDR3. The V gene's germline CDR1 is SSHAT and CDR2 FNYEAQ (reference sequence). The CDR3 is CASSRAGRETQYF. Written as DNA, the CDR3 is TGTGCTAGCAGCCGAGCGGGGCGAGAGACCCAGTACTTC.

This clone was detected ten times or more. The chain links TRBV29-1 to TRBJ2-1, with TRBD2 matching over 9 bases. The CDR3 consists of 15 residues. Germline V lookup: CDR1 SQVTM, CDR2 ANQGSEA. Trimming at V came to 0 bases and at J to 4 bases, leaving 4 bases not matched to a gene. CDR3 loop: CSVEDGAGGYNEQFF. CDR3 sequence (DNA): TGCAGCGTTGAAGATGGTGCGGGAGGGTACAATGAGCAGTTCTTC.

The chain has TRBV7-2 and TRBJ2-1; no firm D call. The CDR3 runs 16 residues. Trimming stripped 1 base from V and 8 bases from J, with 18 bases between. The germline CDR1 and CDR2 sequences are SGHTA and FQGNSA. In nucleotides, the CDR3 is TGTGCCAGCAGCTTAGGGCCGGTCCCCAACTGTTATGAGCAGTTCTTC. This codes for CASSLGPVPNCYEQFF.

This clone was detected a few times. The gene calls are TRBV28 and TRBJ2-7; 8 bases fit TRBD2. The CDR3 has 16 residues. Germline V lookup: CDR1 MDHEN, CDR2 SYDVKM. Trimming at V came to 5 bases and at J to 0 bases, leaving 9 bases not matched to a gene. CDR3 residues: CASSAQLADSSYEQYF. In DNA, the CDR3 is TGTGCCAGCAGTGCCCAACTAGCGGACAGCTCCTACGAGCAGTACTTC.

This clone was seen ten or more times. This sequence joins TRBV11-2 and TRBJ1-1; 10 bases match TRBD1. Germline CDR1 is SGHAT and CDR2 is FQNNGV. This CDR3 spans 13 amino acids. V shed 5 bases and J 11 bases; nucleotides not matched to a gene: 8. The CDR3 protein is CASSPRDRGQAFF. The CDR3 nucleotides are TGTGCCAGCAGCCCACGGGACAGGGGTCAGGCTTTCTTT. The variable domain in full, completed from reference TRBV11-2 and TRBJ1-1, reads EAGVAQSPRYKIIEKRQSVAFWCNPISGHATLYWYQQILGQGPKLLIQFQNNGVVDDSQLPKDRFSAERLKGVDSTLKIQPAKLEDSAVYLCASSPRDRGQAFFGQGTRLTVV.

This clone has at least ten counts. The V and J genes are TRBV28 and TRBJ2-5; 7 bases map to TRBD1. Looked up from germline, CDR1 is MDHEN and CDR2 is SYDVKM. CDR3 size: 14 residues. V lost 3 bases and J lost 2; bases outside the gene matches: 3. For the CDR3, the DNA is TGTGCCAGCAGTTTCGACAGGGTGCAAGAGACCCAGTACTTC. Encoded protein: CASSFDRVQETQYF. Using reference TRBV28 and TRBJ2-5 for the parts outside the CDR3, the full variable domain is DVKVTQSSRYLVKRTGEKVFLECVQDMDHENMFWYRQDPGLGLRLIYFSYDVKMKEKGDIPEGYSVSREKKERFSLILESASTNQTSMYLCASSFDRVQETQYFGPGTRLLVL.

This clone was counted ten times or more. The CDR3 spells CASSQDPPGTVTVSNEKLFF. As DNA, the CDR3 is TGCGCCAGCAGCCAAGATCCCCCCGGGACAGTCACAGTTTCTAATGAAAAACTGTTTTTT. The J gene is TRBJ1-4, the V gene TRBV4-1, with 7 positions matching TRBD1. CDR1 is MGHRA, CDR2 YSYEKL, per germline. The CDR3 runs 20 residues. Trimming removed 0 bases from V and 3 bases from J; junction bases left unmatched: 16.

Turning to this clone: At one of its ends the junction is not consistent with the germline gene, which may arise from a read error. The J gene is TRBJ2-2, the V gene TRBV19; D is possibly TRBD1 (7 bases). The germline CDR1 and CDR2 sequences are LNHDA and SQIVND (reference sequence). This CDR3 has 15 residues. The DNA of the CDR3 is TGTGCCAGTAGTATCGTACAGGGGAGCACCGGGGGGCTGTTTTTT. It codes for CASSIVQGSTGGLFF.

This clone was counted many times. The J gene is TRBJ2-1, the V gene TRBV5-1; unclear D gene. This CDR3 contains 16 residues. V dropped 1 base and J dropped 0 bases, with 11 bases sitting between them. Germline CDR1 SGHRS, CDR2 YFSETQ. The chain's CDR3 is CASSLSSFSSYNEQFF. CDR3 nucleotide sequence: TGCGCCAGCAGCTTGAGTTCCTTCAGCTCCTACAATGAGCAGTTCTTC.

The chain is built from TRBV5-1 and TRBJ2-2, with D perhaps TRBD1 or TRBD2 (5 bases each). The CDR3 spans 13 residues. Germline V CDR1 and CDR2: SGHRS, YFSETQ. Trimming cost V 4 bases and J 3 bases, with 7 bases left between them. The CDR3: CASSGTHTGELFF. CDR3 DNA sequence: TGCGCCAGCAGCGGGACCCACACCGGGGAGCTGTTTTTT.

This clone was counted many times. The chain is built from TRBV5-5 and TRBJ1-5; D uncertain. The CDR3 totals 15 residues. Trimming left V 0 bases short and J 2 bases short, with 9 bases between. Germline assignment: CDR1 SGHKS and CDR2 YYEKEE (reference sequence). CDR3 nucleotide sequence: TGTGCCAGCAGCTTGGATGTCGGGGGCAATCAGCCCCAGCATTTT. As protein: CASSLDVGGNQPQHF.

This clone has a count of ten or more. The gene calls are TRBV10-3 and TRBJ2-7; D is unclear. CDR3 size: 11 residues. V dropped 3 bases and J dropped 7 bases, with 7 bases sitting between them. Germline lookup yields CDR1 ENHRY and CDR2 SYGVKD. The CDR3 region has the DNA TGTGCCATCAGTGAAGGATCTGAGCAGTACTTC. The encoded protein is CAISEGSEQYF.

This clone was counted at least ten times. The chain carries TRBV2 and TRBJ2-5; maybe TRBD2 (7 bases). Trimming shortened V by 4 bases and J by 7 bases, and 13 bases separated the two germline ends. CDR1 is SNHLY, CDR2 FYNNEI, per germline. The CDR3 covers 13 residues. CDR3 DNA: TGTGCCAGCAGTGCACCTAGGGGGGGGACCCAGTACTTC. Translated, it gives CASSAPRGGTQYF.

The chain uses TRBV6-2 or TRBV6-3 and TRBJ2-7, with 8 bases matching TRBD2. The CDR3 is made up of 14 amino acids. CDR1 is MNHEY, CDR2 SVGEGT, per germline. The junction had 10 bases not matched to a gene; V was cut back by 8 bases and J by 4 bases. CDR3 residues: CASGRGGLLYEQYF. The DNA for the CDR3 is TGTGCCAGCGGCCGGGGGGGACTCCTTTACGAGCAGTACTTC.

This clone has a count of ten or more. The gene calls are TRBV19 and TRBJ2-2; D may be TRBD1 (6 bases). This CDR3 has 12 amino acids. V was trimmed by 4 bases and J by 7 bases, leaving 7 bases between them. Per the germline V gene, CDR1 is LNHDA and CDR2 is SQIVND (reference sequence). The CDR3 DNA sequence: TGTGCCAGTAGTACCAGGGGCGGGGAGCTGTTTTTT. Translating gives CASSTRGGELFF.

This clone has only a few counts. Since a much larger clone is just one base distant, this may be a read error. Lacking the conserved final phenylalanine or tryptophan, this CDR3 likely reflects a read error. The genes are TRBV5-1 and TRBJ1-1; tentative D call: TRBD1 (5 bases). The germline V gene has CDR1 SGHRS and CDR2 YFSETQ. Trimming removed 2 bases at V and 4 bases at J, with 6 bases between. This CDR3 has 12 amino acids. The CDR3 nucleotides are TGCGCCAGCAGCTTCGGGGGCACTGAAGCTTTCCTT. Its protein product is CASSFGGTEAFL.

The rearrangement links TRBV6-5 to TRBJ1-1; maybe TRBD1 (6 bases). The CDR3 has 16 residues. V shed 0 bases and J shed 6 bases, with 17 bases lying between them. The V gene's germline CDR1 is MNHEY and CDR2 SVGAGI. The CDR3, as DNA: TGTGCCAGCAGTTACTCGATTTCGGACAGTAGGCCTGAAGCTTTCTTT. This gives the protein CASSYSISDSRPEAFF.

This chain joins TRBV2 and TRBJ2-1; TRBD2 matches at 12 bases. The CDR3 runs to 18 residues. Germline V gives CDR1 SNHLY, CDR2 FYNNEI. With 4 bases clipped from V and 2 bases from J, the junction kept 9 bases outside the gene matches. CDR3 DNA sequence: TGTGCCAGCAGTGCTACGGGACTAGCGGGTACCCCCTACAATGAGCAGTTCTTC. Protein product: CASSATGLAGTPYNEQFF. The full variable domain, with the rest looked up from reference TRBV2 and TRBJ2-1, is EPEVTQTPSHQVTQMGQEVILRCVPISNHLYFYWYRQILGQKVEFLVSFYNNEISEKSEIFDDQFSVERPDGSNFTLKIRSTKLEDSAMYFCASSATGLAGTPYNEQFFGPGTRLTVL.

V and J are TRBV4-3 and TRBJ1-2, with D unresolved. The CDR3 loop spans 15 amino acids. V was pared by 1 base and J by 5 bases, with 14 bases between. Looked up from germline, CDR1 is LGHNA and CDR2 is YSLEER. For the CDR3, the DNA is TGCGCCAGCAGCCAAGGAACATGGTCTCGGTATGGCTACACCTTC. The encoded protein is CASSQGTWSRYGYTF.

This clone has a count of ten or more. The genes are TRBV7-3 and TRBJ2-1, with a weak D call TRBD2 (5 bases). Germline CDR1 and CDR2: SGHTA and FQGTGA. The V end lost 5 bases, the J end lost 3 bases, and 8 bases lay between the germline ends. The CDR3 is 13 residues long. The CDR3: CASSGESYNEQFF. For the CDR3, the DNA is TGTGCCAGCAGCGGGGAGAGCTACAATGAGCAGTTCTTC.

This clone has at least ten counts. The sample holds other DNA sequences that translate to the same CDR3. The CDR3 region has the DNA TGCAGTGCGCGCACTCCGGGAGGGGTCTACAATGAGCAGTTCTTC. This translates into CSARTPGGVYNEQFF. V usage is TRBV20-1 and J usage is TRBJ2-1; TRBD2 agrees at 8 bases. Germline-derived CDR1 and CDR2 are DFQATT and SNEGSKA (reference sequence). V was clipped by 6 bases and J by 3 bases; unmatched bases: 10. The CDR3 runs to 15 residues.